The 20 T cell receptor beta chains in this list originate from one sample, sequenced in a study of identifying expanded T cells in peripheral blood. This table comes from immunoSEQ multiplex PCR, and its TCRdb copy is limited to in-frame clones, with some not included. The sample gives under 70,000 clones, approximately 89% of which show up once; around 4.7% is in the top ten. The sample consisted of blood. The receptors stem from a person aged 18-70 years in good health.

This chain joins TRBV4-2 and TRBJ1-4; tentative D call: TRBD1 (5 bases). Germline V gene sequence: CDR1 LGHNA, CDR2 YNFKEQ. The CDR3 length is 17 residues. Trimming left V 5 bases short and J 8 bases short, with 24 bases between. The CDR3, as DNA: TGTGCCAGCAGCAAGCCACCGGGGGGTATCGTTGAAGAAAAACTGTTTTTT. Amino acid sequence: CASSKPPGGIVEEKLFF.

The chain has TRBV5-4 and TRBJ2-5; 11 positions match TRBD1. V trimming: 4 bases; J trimming: 0 bases; junction bases outside the gene matches: 8. Germline V CDR1 and CDR2: SGHNT, YYREEE (reference sequence). The CDR3 totals 17 residues. The CDR3 nucleotides are TGTGCCAGCAGCCAGGGACAGGGGGATTGGGACCAAGAGACCCAGTACTTC. It yields the protein CASSQGQGDWDQETQYF.

V usage is TRBV6-4 and J usage is TRBJ2-1, with unresolved D. From germline, CDR1 is MRHNA and CDR2 SNTAGT. The CDR3 spans 12 residues. Trimming stripped 2 bases from V and 5 bases from J, with 4 bases between. The CDR3 DNA reads TGTGCCAGCAGTGACGGGGACAATGAGCAGTTCTTC. Its translation: CASSDGDNEQFF.

V is TRBV4-1 and J is TRBJ2-7; D assignment may be TRBD1 or TRBD2 (5 bases each). CDR1 and CDR2 from the germline V gene are MGHRA and YSYEKL. With 3 bases removed from V and 3 bases from J, the gap between germline ends came to 12 bases. This CDR3 spans 14 amino acids. CDR3 sequence (DNA): TGCGCCAGCAGCCACCCGGGACGAGGCTACGAGCAGTACTTC. Translation gives CASSHPGRGYEQYF.

V usage is TRBV19 and J usage is TRBJ2-7; 7 bases fit TRBD1. Germline CDR1 reads LNHDA; CDR2 reads SQIVND (reference sequence). The CDR3 is 12 amino acids. V shed 5 bases and J 3 bases; nucleotides not matched to a gene: 1. The CDR3 protein is CASSRDSYEQYF. The CDR3 DNA reads as TGTGCCAGTAGTCGGGACAGCTACGAGCAGTACTTC.

This sequence joins TRBV5-4 and TRBJ1-4; no clear D gene. Germline-derived CDR1 and CDR2 are SGHNT and YYREEE (reference sequence). V dropped 0 bases and J dropped 6 bases, with 9 bases sitting between them. The CDR3 contains 14 residues. Here the CDR3 reads CASSLEGNHEKLFF. CDR3 nucleotide sequence: TGTGCCAGCAGCTTGGAAGGGAATCATGAAAAACTGTTTTTT.

This clone was counted between two and nine times. J is TRBJ2-7 and V is TRBV27; a possible D gene is TRBD2 (5 bases). This CDR3 is built from 15 residues. Germline CDR1 and CDR2: MNHEY and SMNVEV (reference sequence). Trimming stripped 2 bases from V and 0 bases from J, with 11 bases between. DNA of the CDR3: TGTGCCAGCAGTTTAATGAGCGGTCCCTCCTACGAGCAGTACTTC. Translated: CASSLMSGPSYEQYF.

The CDR3 DNA reads as TGTGCCAGCAGTGAAGCGTTGGCGGGGGGCTTCAATGAGCAGTTCTTC. Its translation: CASSEALAGGFNEQFF. The chain carries TRBV6-1 and TRBJ2-1; TRBD2 matches at 8 bases. V shed 0 bases, J shed 6 bases, and the junction held 7 bases outside the gene matches. The CDR3 spans 16 residues. The germline V gene encodes CDR1 MNHNS and CDR2 SASEGT.

The table lists this clone with a few counts. This chain connects TRBV7-2 to TRBJ1-2; 11 positions agree with TRBD1. The CDR3 is 13 amino acids. CDR1 is SGHTA and CDR2 is FQGNSA in the germline V gene. After removal of 5 bases from V and 7 bases from J, the junction contained 3 bases not matched to a gene. CDR3 region: CASSIGTGGGYTF. The CDR3, as DNA: TGTGCCAGCAGCATTGGGACAGGGGGTGGCTACACCTTC.

This clone has only a few counts. The chain joins TRBV2 to TRBJ1-5; maybe TRBD1 (5 bases). The V end lost 7 bases, the J end lost 5 bases, and 12 bases lay between the germline ends. This CDR3 is 13 amino acids long. Per the germline V gene, CDR1 is SNHLY and CDR2 is FYNNEI. CDR3 nucleotides: TGTGCCAGCATGGCAGGGAGGTATCAGCCCCAGCATTTT. Translated, it gives CASMAGRYQPQHF.

The chain combines TRBV7-3 with TRBJ2-7; a weak D match, TRBD1 (6 bases). Germline V gene data show CDR1 as SGHTA and CDR2 as FQGTGA. V lost 5 bases and J 4 bases, leaving 18 bases between the germline ends. CDR3 length: 15 amino acids. CDR3 protein: CASSPTAGVFYEQYF. CDR3 sequence (DNA): TGTGCCAGCAGCCCTACCGCAGGGGTTTTTTACGAGCAGTACTTC.

This chain joins TRBV6-5 and TRBJ2-1; D is perhaps TRBD1 (7 bases). This CDR3 contains 15 residues. CDR1 and CDR2 from the germline V gene are MNHEY and SVGAGI. Trimming took 7 bases from V and 7 from J, leaving 20 bases between them. The CDR3, as DNA: TGTGCCAGCAAATTGACAGGGCCCGGGGGTAATGAGCAGTTCTTC. Protein product: CASKLTGPGGNEQFF.

This chain connects TRBV9 to TRBJ2-3; D is possibly TRBD1 (6 bases). Trimming cost V 4 bases and J 0 bases, with 15 bases left between them. Germline-derived CDR1 and CDR2 are SGDLS and YYNGEE. The CDR3 loop spans 16 amino acids. In DNA, the CDR3 is TGTGCCAGCAGCCGTCAACGCGGACAGAGCACAGATACGCAGTATTTT. Translation gives CASSRQRGQSTDTQYF.

CDR3 in DNA: TGTGCCAGCAGCTTGGTGAGCGAGGAGGGCCACGAGCAGTACTTC. Residues: CASSLVSEEGHEQYF. This rearrangement joins TRBV5-8 to TRBJ2-7, with D possibly matching TRBD2 (6 bases). Germline CDR1 reads SGHTS; CDR2 reads YDEGEE. V shed 0 bases and J shed 5 bases, with 15 bases lying between them. The CDR3 sequence is 15 residues long.

CDR3 sequence reads: CASSLAWSTGELFF. DNA of the CDR3: TGTGCCAGCAGCTTAGCATGGAGCACCGGGGAGCTGTTTTTT. The chain recombines TRBV7-9 with TRBJ2-2; no clear D gene. Germline lookup yields CDR1 SEHNR and CDR2 FQNEAQ (reference sequence). The CDR3 contains 14 residues. Trimming removed 0 bases at V and 4 bases at J, with 6 bases between. The variable domain in full, with the rest retrieved from reference TRBV7-9 and TRBJ2-2, is DTGVSQNPRHKITKRGQNVTFRCDPISEHNRLYWYRQTLGQGPEFLTYFQNEAQLEKSRLLSDRFSAERPKGSFSTLEIQRTEQGDSAMYLCASSLAWSTGELFFGEGSRLTVL.

This chain uses TRBV28 with TRBJ2-3; possibly TRBD1 or TRBD2 for D (5 bases each). V lost 6 bases, J lost 0 bases, and 16 bases lay in between. The CDR3 runs 16 residues. Germline values: CDR1 MDHEN, CDR2 SYDVKM. The CDR3 sequence is CASRRGWGSSTDTQYF. The CDR3 region has the DNA TGTGCCAGCAGGAGGGGATGGGGGTCTAGCACAGATACGCAGTATTTT.

This chain links TRBV7-9 with TRBJ1-1, with D perhaps TRBD1 (5 bases). The CDR3 runs to 12 residues. The V gene's germline CDR1 is SEHNR and CDR2 FQNEAQ (reference sequence). The ends were cut back, 5 bases at V and 7 bases at J, with 11 bases in the middle. The CDR3 loop reads CASSPRDLEAFF. In nucleotides, the CDR3 is TGTGCCAGCAGCCCTAGGGACCTTGAAGCTTTCTTT.

V is TRBV28 and J is TRBJ2-7; 9 bases map to TRBD2. This CDR3 spans 16 amino acids. Looked up from germline, CDR1 is MDHEN and CDR2 is SYDVKM. Trimming took 5 bases from V and 2 from J; bases not matched to a gene: 10. CDR3 loop: CASSQTHGGRAYEQYF. CDR3 DNA: TGTGCCAGCAGTCAAACTCACGGCGGGAGGGCCTACGAGCAGTACTTC.

The rearrangement joins TRBV2 to TRBJ2-1; D call uncertain. This CDR3 is built from 14 residues. Germline V CDR1 and CDR2: SNHLY, FYNNEI. The ends were cut back, 6 bases at V and 0 bases at J, with 9 bases in the middle. In DNA, the CDR3 is TGTGCCAGCAGCACAGAGAGCTCCTACAATGAGCAGTTCTTC. It specifies CASSTESSYNEQFF.

This clone is a singleton in its sample. The rearrangement uses TRBV27 and TRBJ1-1, with D possibly matching TRBD1 (5 bases). The CDR3 loop spans 14 amino acids. The V end lost 5 bases, the J end lost 1 base, and 11 bases lay between the germline ends. Germline V gene lookup returns CDR1 MNHEY and CDR2 SMNVEV (reference sequence). The CDR3 sequence is CASSMDTQNTEAFF. The CDR3, as DNA: TGTGCCAGCAGTATGGACACCCAGAACACTGAAGCTTTCTTT.